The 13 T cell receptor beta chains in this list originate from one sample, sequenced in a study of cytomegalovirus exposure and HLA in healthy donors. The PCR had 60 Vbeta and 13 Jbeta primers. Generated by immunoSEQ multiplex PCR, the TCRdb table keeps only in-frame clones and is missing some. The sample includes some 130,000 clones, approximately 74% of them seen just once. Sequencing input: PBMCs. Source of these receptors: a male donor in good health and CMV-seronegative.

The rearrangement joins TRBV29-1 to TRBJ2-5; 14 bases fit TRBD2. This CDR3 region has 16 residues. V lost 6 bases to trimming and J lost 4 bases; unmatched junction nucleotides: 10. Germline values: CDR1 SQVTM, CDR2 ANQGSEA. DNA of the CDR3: TGCAGCGTCCGCGCGGGACTAGCGGGAGATACAGAGACCCAGTACTTC. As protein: CSVRAGLAGDTETQYF.

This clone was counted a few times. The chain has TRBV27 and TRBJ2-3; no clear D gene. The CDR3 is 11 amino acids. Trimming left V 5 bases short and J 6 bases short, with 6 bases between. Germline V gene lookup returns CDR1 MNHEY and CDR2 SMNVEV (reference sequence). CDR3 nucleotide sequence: TGTGCCAGCAGTCAGAGGGATACGCAGTATTTT. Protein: CASSQRDTQYF.

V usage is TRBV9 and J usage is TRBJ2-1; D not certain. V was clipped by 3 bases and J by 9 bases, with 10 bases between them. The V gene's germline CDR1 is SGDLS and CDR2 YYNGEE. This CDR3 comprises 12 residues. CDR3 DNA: TGTGCCAGCAGCGCCCCCCCGGGTGAGCAGTTCTTC. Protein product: CASSAPPGEQFF. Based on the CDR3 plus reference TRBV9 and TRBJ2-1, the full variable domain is DSGVTQTPKHLITATGQRVTLRCSPRSGDLSVYWYQQSLDQGLQFLIQYYNGEERAKGNILERFSAQQFPDLHSELNLSSLELGDSALYFCASSAPPGEQFFGPGTRLTVL.

This CDR3 reads CASSLETGAIGNIQYF. In DNA form, the CDR3 reads TGTGCCAGCAGCTTAGAGACAGGGGCCATAGGAAACATTCAGTACTTC. The chain links TRBV7-9 to TRBJ2-4, with 8 bases fitting TRBD1. Per germline, CDR1 SEHNR and CDR2 FQNEAQ (reference sequence). V was pared by 1 base and J by 6 bases, with 8 bases of the junction left unmatched. The CDR3 runs to 16 residues.

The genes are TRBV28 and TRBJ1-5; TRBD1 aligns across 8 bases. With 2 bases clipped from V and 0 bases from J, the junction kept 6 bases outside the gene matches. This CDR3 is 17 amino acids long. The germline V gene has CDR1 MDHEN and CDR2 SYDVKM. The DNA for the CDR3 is TGTGCCAGCAGTTTAGGGCCAGGGGGCCATAGCAATCAGCCCCAGCATTTT. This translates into CASSLGPGGHSNQPQHF.

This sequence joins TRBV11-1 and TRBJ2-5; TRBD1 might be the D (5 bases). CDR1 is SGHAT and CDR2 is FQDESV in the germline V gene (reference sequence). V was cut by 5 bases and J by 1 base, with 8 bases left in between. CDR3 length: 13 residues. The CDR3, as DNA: TGTGCCAGCAGCCGACAGACCCAAGAGACCCAGTACTTC. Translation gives CASSRQTQETQYF.

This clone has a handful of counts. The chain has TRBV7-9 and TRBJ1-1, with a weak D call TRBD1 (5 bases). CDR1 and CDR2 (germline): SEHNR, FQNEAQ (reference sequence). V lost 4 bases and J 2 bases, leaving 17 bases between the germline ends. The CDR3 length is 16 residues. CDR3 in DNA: TGTGCCAGCAGCTACCGTATGACAGCGACCAACACTGAAGCTTTCTTT. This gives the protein CASSYRMTATNTEAFF.

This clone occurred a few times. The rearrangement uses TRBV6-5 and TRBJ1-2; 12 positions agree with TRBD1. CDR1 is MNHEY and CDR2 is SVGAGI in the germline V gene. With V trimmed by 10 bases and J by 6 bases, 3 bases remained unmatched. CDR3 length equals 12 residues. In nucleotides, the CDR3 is TGTGCCACCGGGACAGGGGGCGATGGCTACACCTTC. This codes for CATGTGGDGYTF.

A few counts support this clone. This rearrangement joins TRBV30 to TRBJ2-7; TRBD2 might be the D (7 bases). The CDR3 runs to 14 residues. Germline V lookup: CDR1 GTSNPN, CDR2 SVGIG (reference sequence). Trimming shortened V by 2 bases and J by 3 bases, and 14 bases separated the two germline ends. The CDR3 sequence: CAWSSGGLIYEQYF. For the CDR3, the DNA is TGTGCCTGGAGTTCCGGGGGGCTAATCTACGAGCAGTACTTC.

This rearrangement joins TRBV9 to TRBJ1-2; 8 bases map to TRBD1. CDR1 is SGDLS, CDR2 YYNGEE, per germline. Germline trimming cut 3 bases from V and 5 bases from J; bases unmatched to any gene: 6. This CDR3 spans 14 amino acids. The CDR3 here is CASSAEDREYGYTF. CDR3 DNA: TGTGCCAGCAGCGCCGAGGACAGGGAGTATGGCTACACCTTC.

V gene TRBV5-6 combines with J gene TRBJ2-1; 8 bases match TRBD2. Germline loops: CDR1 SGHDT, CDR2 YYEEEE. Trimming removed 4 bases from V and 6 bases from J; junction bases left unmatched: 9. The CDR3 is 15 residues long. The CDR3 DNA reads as TGTGCCAGCAGCCCCCCCGGGGGGGGTTTCAATGAGCAGTTCTTC. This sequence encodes CASSPPGGGFNEQFF.

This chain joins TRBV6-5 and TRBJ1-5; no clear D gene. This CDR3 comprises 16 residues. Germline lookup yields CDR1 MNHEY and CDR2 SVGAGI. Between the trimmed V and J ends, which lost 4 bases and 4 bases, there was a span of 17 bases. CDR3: CASSSLAGSPNQPQHF. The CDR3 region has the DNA TGTGCCAGCAGTTCACTAGCCGGGTCCCCTAATCAGCCCCAGCATTTT.

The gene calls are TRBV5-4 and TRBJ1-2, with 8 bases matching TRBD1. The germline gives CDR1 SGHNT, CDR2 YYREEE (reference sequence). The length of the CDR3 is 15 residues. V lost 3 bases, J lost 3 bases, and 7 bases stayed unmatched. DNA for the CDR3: TGTGCCAGCAGCTGGGGACAGGATAAATACTATGGCTACACCTTC. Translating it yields CASSWGQDKYYGYTF.